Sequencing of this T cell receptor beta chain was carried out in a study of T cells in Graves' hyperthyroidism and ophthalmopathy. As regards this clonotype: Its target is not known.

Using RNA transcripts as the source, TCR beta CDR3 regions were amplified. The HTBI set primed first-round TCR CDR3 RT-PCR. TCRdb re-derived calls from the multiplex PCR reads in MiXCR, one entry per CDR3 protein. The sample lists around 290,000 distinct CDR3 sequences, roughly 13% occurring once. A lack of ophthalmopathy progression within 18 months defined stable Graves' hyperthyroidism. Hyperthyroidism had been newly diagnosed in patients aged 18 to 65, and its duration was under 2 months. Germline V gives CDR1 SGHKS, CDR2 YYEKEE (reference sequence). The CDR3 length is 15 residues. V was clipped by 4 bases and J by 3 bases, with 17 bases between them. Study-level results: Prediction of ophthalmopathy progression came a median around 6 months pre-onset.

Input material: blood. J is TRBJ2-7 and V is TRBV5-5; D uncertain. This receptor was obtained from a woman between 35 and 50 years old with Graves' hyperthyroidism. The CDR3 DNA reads TGTGCCAGCAGCACGGCAGTGGTATCGATCTACGAGCAGTACTTC. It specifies CASSTAVVSIYEQYF.